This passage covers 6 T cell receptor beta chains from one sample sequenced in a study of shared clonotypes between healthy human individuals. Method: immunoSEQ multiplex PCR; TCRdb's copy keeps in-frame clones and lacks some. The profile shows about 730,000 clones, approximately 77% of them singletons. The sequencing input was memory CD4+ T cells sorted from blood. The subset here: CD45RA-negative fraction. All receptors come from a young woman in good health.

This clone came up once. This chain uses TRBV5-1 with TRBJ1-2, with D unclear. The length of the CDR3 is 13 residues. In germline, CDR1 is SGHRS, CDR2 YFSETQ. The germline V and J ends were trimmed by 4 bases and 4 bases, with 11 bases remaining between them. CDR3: CASSVSQSYGYTF. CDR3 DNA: TGCGCCAGCAGCGTCTCACAGAGCTATGGCTACACCTTC.

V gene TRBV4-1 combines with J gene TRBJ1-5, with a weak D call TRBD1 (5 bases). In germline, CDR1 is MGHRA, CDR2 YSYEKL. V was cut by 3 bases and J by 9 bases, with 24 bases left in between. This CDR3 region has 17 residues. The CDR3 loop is CASSQGLRNRKGTPQHF. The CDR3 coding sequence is TGCGCCAGCAGCCAGGGGCTTCGAAATCGCAAAGGGACGCCCCAGCATTTT.

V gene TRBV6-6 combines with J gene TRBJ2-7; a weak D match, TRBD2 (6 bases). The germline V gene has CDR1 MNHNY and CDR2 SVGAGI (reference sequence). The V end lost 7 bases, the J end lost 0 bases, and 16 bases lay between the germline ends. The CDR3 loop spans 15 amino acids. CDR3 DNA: TGTGCCAGCACCCCAACGCGGGGAAGCTCCTACGAGCAGTACTTC. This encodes CASTPTRGSSYEQYF.

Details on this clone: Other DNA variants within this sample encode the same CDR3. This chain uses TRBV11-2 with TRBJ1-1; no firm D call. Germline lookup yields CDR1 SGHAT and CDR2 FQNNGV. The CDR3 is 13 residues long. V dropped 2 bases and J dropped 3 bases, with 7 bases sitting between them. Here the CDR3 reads CASSLTRDTEAFF. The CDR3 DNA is TGTGCCAGCAGCTTAACGAGAGACACTGAAGCTTTCTTT.

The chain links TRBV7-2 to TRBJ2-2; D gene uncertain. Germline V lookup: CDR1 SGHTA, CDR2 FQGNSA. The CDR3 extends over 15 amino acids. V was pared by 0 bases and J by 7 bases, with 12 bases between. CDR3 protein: CASSLASSGIGELFF. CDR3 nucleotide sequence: TGTGCCAGCAGCTTAGCGTCAAGTGGGATCGGGGAGCTGTTTTTT.

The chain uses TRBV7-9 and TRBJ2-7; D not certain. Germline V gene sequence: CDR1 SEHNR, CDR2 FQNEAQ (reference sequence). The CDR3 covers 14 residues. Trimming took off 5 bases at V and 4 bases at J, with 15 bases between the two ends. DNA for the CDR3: TGTGCCAGCAGCCCCCGTACCCCTGGGTACGAGCAGTACTTC. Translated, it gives CASSPRTPGYEQYF.